This passage covers 15 T cell receptor beta chains from one sample sequenced in a study of shared clonotypes between healthy human individuals. Sequencing used immunoSEQ multiplex PCR; TCRdb keeps in-frame clones, though not all of them. The sample has 950,000 to 1,200,000 clones, approximately 80% seen once. Sequenced: memory CD4+ T cells from PBMCs. Subset described: CD45RA-negative fraction. The source of these receptors is a man between 18 and 29 years old in good health. Some clones in this sample may be carry-over from other donors' samples.

The chain recombines TRBV2 with TRBJ2-7; 7 positions match TRBD1. This CDR3 has 14 residues. Germline lookup yields CDR1 SNHLY and CDR2 FYNNEI. Germline trimming cut 2 bases from V and 3 bases from J; bases unmatched to any gene: 4. CDR3 sequence: CASSEQGVYYEQYF. The CDR3 DNA follows: TGTGCCAGCAGTGAACAGGGGGTTTACTACGAGCAGTACTTC. The full variable domain, completed using reference TRBV2 and TRBJ2-7, is EPEVTQTPSHQVTQMGQEVILRCVPISNHLYFYWYRQILGQKVEFLVSFYNNEISEKSEIFDDQFSVERPDGSNFTLKIRSTKLEDSAMYFCASSEQGVYYEQYFGPGTRLTVT.

The chain links TRBV7-9 to TRBJ2-7; 9 bases match TRBD1. This CDR3 has 14 residues. The V gene's germline CDR1 is SEHNR and CDR2 FQNEAQ (reference sequence). V shed 5 bases and J 7 bases; nucleotides not matched to a gene: 9. CDR3 residues: CASSPGTGLKEQYF. CDR3 nucleotides: TGTGCCAGCAGCCCCGGGACAGGGTTAAAAGAGCAGTACTTC.

The rearrangement links TRBV6-1 to TRBJ2-7; 8 bases fit TRBD1. The CDR3 is 15 amino acids. CDR1 and CDR2 (germline): MNHNS, SASEGT. V lost 1 base and J lost 5; bases outside the gene matches: 7. In DNA, the CDR3 is TGTGCCAGCAGTGAAGGGGGACAGGATTTCGACGAGCAGTACTTC. It translates to CASSEGGQDFDEQYF.

This rearrangement joins TRBV5-1 to TRBJ1-4, with no clear D. V lost 3 bases and J lost 8, with 11 bases in between. Germline CDR1 reads SGHRS; CDR2 reads YFSETQ. CDR3 length equals 13 residues. The CDR3 nucleotides read TGCGCCAGCAGCTCAGTCCCGGGGGAAAAACTGTTTTTT. Amino acids: CASSSVPGEKLFF.

A note on this clone: The sample carries other DNA sequences with the same CDR3. The chain combines TRBV29-1 with TRBJ2-3; possible D gene TRBD1, 6 bases. V was shortened by 3 bases and J by 1 base, with 11 bases between the two germline ends. Germline loops: CDR1 SQVTM, CDR2 ANQGSEA. The CDR3 is made up of 14 amino acids. The CDR3 here is CSVEGARGTDTQYF. The CDR3, as DNA: TGCAGCGTTGAGGGGGCCCGGGGCACAGATACGCAGTATTTT.

This chain uses TRBV9 with TRBJ1-1; D ambiguous. CDR3 length equals 13 residues. Germline lookup yields CDR1 SGDLS and CDR2 YYNGEE. Trimming shortened V by 0 bases and J by 4 bases, and 7 bases separated the two germline ends. CDR3 region: CASSVDLGTEAFF. In DNA, the CDR3 is TGTGCCAGCAGCGTAGATCTGGGCACTGAAGCTTTCTTT.

The gene calls are TRBV1 and TRBJ1-1; the DNA was not used to check the table's D call, TRBD1. TRBV1 is shown as a pseudogene. This CDR3 is built from 14 residues. In nucleotides, the CDR3 is TGCACCAGCAGCCAACAAGAGAACAGGGGCGAGGCTTTCTTT. Protein product: CTSSQQENRGEAFF.

J is TRBJ2-2 and V is TRBV9; D remains ambiguous. The CDR3 runs 12 residues. Between the trimmed V and J ends, which lost 4 bases and 2 bases, there was a span of 3 bases. The V gene's germline CDR1 is SGDLS and CDR2 YYNGEE. The CDR3 DNA follows: TGTGCCAGCAGCACCAACACCGGGGAGCTGTTTTTT. Protein: CASSTNTGELFF.

CDR3 sequence reads: CASSNLQWVPANEKLFF. The CDR3 DNA reads TGTGCCAGCAGCAACCTTCAGTGGGTCCCAGCTAATGAAAAACTGTTTTTT. This chain links TRBV21-1 with TRBJ1-4. TRBV21-1 is a known pseudogene. This CDR3 is 17 amino acids long.

In this sample, this clone turned up once. This rearrangement joins TRBV28 to TRBJ1-4; no firm D call. This CDR3 spans 13 amino acids. The germline CDR1 and CDR2 sequences are MDHEN and SYDVKM. Deletions cut 8 bases from V and 8 bases from J, with 15 bases between. The CDR3 DNA follows: TGTGCCAGCTGGTTCACGGGTAGCGAAAAACTGTTTTTT. Translated, it gives CASWFTGSEKLFF.

A few counts support this clone. The chain has TRBV7-6 and TRBJ2-1; 8 bases map to TRBD2. Per the germline V gene, CDR1 is SGHVS and CDR2 is FNYEAQ. The CDR3 sequence is 17 residues long. V shed 1 base and J 9 bases; nucleotides not matched to a gene: 14. The CDR3 sequence is CASSLEWTSSHMGEQFF. CDR3 sequence (DNA): TGTGCCAGCAGCTTAGAATGGACTAGCTCTCATATGGGTGAGCAGTTCTTC.

The V and J genes are TRBV7-2 and TRBJ2-3; D possibly matches TRBD1 or TRBD2 (7 bases each). V lost 4 bases and J lost 4, with 18 bases in between. CDR1 SGHTA and CDR2 FQGNSA come from the germline V gene. CDR3 length: 16 amino acids. The CDR3 DNA sequence: TGTGCCAGCAGCTCGCCAGGGGGGGACCTCTCAGATACGCAGTATTTT. Translated, it gives CASSSPGGDLSDTQYF.

Worth noting for this clone: At one boundary the junction diverges from the germline segment, which might be a read error. The rearrangement joins TRBV5-4 to TRBJ2-7; TRBD2 agrees at 12 bases. CDR1 is SGHNT and CDR2 is YYREEE in the germline V gene (reference sequence). This CDR3 has 14 amino acids. The CDR3 coding sequence is TGTGCCAGCAGCTCGACTAGCGGGAGTCCCCGGAGAGTGTTC. The encoded protein is CASSSTSGSPRRVF.

The chain has TRBV2 and TRBJ2-7; 10 bases line up with TRBD2. J lost 0 bases, V lost 9 bases, and 5 bases had no gene match. The CDR3 is 14 residues long. CDR1 is SNHLY and CDR2 is FYNNEI in the germline V gene. CDR3 amino acids: CASRWTSGSYEQYF. The DNA for the CDR3 is TGTGCCAGTCGATGGACTAGCGGCTCCTACGAGCAGTACTTC.

The V call is TRBV19, the J call TRBJ1-5; D gene unclear. V lost 6 bases and J 0 bases, leaving 9 bases between the germline ends. CDR3 length: 14 residues. Per the germline V gene, CDR1 is LNHDA and CDR2 is SQIVND (reference sequence). The CDR3 nucleotides are TGTGCCAGTAGAAGGAGATATAGCAATCAGCCCCAGCATTTT. Translating gives CASRRRYSNQPQHF.